Below, 14 T cell receptor beta chains from the same sample are listed, as sequenced in a study of identical twins. Using its own MiXCR run on the 5' RACE reads, TCRdb lists one record per CDR3 protein. Of roughly 500,000 distinct CDR3 sequences listed, approximately 22% are singletons. The same sample was also used in a study of T cells expressing NK-cell markers.

The specimen sequenced was CD4+ T cells sorted from blood. Receptor source: a woman aged 18-29 years in good health.

With regard to this clonotype: The junction departs from germline at one end; a sequencing error may be responsible. The chain has TRBV6-5 and TRBJ2-1; the match to TRBD2 covers 10 bases. The CDR3 loop spans 16 amino acids. Looked up from germline, CDR1 is MNHEY and CDR2 is SVGAGI. CDR3 loop: CASSHSGASGSRSQFF. Here the CDR3 DNA reads TGTGCCAGCAGTCACTCAGGGGCTAGCGGGAGTAGGTCGCAGTTCTTC.

The rearrangement uses TRBV5-1 and TRBJ1-2; maybe TRBD1 (6 bases). V lost 4 bases and J lost 2, with 21 bases in between. Germline-derived CDR1 and CDR2 are SGHRS and YFSETQ. This CDR3 is 17 amino acids long. The CDR3 DNA is TGCGCCAGCAGCCGAGGGGGGCACGGCCTTTCAAACTATGGCTACACCTTC. Its translation is CASSRGGHGLSNYGYTF. The full variable domain, in which reference TRBV5-1 and TRBJ1-2 provide the parts outside the CDR3, is KAGVTQTPRYLIKTRGQQVTLSCSPISGHRSVSWYQQTPGQGLQFLFEYFSETQRNKGNFPGRFSGRQFSNSRSEMNVSTLELGDSALYLCASSRGGHGLSNYGYTFGSGTRLTVV.

The chain carries TRBV10-3 and TRBJ2-2, with D uncertain. Per germline, CDR1 ENHRY and CDR2 SYGVKD. The V gene lost 3 bases and the J gene lost 9 bases, with 8 bases spanning the gap. The CDR3 extends over 12 amino acids. DNA for the CDR3: TGTGCCATCAGTGACGACCCCTGGGAGCTGTTTTTT. This translates into CAISDDPWELFF.

The V gene is TRBV27, the J gene TRBJ2-7, with TRBD2 as a possible D gene (6 bases). CDR1 and CDR2 (germline): MNHEY, SMNVEV (reference sequence). The CDR3 is 14 amino acids. V was cut by 0 bases and J by 6 bases, with 12 bases left in between. This chain's CDR3 is CASSLSGGGSEQYF. The CDR3 DNA reads TGTGCCAGCAGTTTATCCGGGGGTGGCTCCGAGCAGTACTTC.

The chain combines TRBV20-1 with TRBJ1-1; the match to TRBD1 covers 8 bases. The trim removed 3 bases at V and 10 bases at J, leaving 10 bases unmatched. Germline V gene data show CDR1 as DFQATT and CDR2 as SNEGSKA (reference sequence). CDR3 length equals 13 residues. CDR3: CSASVPAGGRAFF. The CDR3 DNA reads as TGCAGTGCTAGCGTCCCTGCAGGGGGCCGAGCTTTCTTT.

Ten or more counts support this clonotype. The chain employs TRBV5-6 and TRBJ1-2; D not resolved. Deletions cut 1 base from V and 6 bases from J, with 10 bases between. CDR3 length: 13 residues. Germline V gene sequence: CDR1 SGHDT, CDR2 YYEEEE. The CDR3 here is CASSLLHGNGYTF. DNA of the CDR3: TGTGCCAGCAGCTTGTTACACGGGAATGGCTACACCTTC.

This clonotype has ten or more counts. The chain employs TRBV7-2 and TRBJ2-1, with D hard to call. Germline V gene sequence: CDR1 SGHTA, CDR2 FQGNSA. V gave up 6 bases and J gave up 6 bases, with 9 bases separating them. The CDR3 is 12 amino acids. The CDR3 protein is CASSRRGNEQFF. The DNA of the CDR3 is TGTGCCAGCAGTCGTCGAGGCAATGAGCAGTTCTTC.

The CDR3 region is CSARRDRNTEAFF. DNA for the CDR3: TGCAGTGCTAGACGGGACAGAAACACTGAAGCTTTCTTT. The chain couples TRBV20-1 to TRBJ1-1; 7 bases align to TRBD1. The CDR3 runs 13 residues. The V gene end was trimmed by 2 bases and the J gene end by 2 bases; junction bases not matched to a gene: 2. Germline-derived CDR1 and CDR2 are DFQATT and SNEGSKA (reference sequence).

The chain uses TRBV7-2 and TRBJ2-7; TRBD1 is a possible D gene (5 bases). Trimming took 5 bases from V and 7 from J, leaving 9 bases between them. CDR3 length: 11 residues. From germline, CDR1 is SGHTA and CDR2 FQGNSA. The CDR3 DNA sequence: TGTGCCAGCAGCGGGGCTCGGGAGCAGTACTTC. This gives the protein CASSGAREQYF.

A single count supports this clonotype. The chain employs TRBV6-2 or TRBV6-3 and TRBJ2-7, with TRBD2 identical over 7 bases. V dropped 5 bases and J dropped 5; count of bases not matched to a gene: 9. CDR1 is MNHEY, CDR2 SVGEGT, per germline. This CDR3 region has 14 residues. The CDR3: CASSPWTSRDEQYF. In DNA form, the CDR3 reads TGTGCCAGCAGTCCTTGGACTAGTCGGGACGAGCAGTACTTC.

This clonotype was found a few times. V and J are TRBV29-1 and TRBJ2-3, with D unclear. Germline lookup yields CDR1 SQVTM and CDR2 ANQGSEA. This CDR3 has 14 residues. V was trimmed by 8 bases and J by 6 bases, leaving 21 bases between them. CDR3 sequence (DNA): TGCAGCACCGCCACGCAGTTCTATATGGATACGCAGTATTTT. Protein product: CSTATQFYMDTQYF.

This chain uses TRBV5-1 with TRBJ2-3; D is perhaps TRBD1 or TRBD2 (6 bases each). Trimming removed 1 base at V and 4 bases at J, with 13 bases between. Germline values: CDR1 SGHRS, CDR2 YFSETQ. The CDR3 has 15 amino acids. In DNA form, the CDR3 reads TGCGCCAGCAGCTTGATAGGGGGGCCATCAGATACGCAGTATTTT. It translates to CASSLIGGPSDTQYF.

This clonotype was picked up a small number of times. V and J are TRBV20-1 and TRBJ2-5, with 10 bases lining up with TRBD2. Unmatched junction bases numbered 10, after V lost 4 bases and J lost 11 bases. Per germline, CDR1 DFQATT and CDR2 SNEGSKA (reference sequence). This CDR3 is 13 amino acids long. The CDR3 bases are TGCAGTGCTACGCAAAGCCCTAGCGGGGGACAGTACTTC. Its translation: CSATQSPSGGQYF.

The chain recombines TRBV6-2 or TRBV6-3 with TRBJ1-1; tentatively, D is TRBD1 (6 bases). This CDR3 has 13 residues. Germline-derived CDR1 and CDR2 are MNHEY and SVGEGT. Deletions cut 5 bases from V and 4 bases from J, with 11 bases between. CDR3 in amino acids: CASSPNRVTEAFF. The CDR3 DNA reads as TGTGCCAGCAGTCCGAACAGGGTCACTGAAGCTTTCTTT.